In this sample, the clone carrying this TCR beta chain turned up many times. The target antigen is unknown. Within the sample, other DNA sequences also encode this same CDR3. Germline V lookup: CDR1 MRHNA, CDR2 SNTAGT. Trimming took 1 base from V and 5 from J; bases not matched to a gene: 15. The CDR3 is 20 amino acids. Genomic DNA belonging to each subset was distributed in equal measure over several immunoSEQ plates. Profiled with immunoSEQ multiplex PCR; TCRdb holds only in-frame clones, not every one. The sample holds approximately 470,000 clones, 81% seen once. Some 90 million PBMCs supplied genomic DNA for unsorted samples. These data belong to a study of shared clonotypes between healthy human individuals. Regarding the study as a whole: The represented genetic and exposure-history diversity was limited by the small number of donors.

The sequencing input was PBMCs. The rearrangement uses TRBV6-4 and TRBJ2-5; TRBD2 matches 14 bases. This receptor was identified in a woman between 40 and 50 years old in good health. Some clones in this sample may be carry-over from other donors' samples. CDR3 protein: CASSDCGGTSGSSVEETQYF. For the CDR3, the DNA is TGTGCCAGCAGTGACTGTGGTGGGACTAGCGGGAGTTCGGTGGAGGAGACCCAGTACTTC.